These T cell receptor beta chains were read from a single sample in a study of T-cell memory formation after mild COVID-19. Using its own MiXCR run on the 5' RACE reads, TCRdb lists one record per CDR3 protein. The data hold about 340,000 distinct CDR3 sequences, with roughly 20% observed a single time. The sequenced sample was PBMCs or a T cell subset sorted from them (not recorded which). Receptors were obtained from an adult woman who had mild COVID-19 (a few samples of this study predate the infection). Cell type and time point are not known. The CDR3 runs from the conserved cysteine through the conserved F or W. The D gene is left open where the match is weak. Size is omitted from some rows. Given values are once, few, many or a class for expanded clones.

abundance: few; j_gene: TRBJ2-1; d_gene: TRBD2; v_gene: TRBV20-1; CDR3nt: TGCAGTGCTTCCCAGCGGGGGGGGCAGTTCTTC; CDR3aa: CSASQRGGQFF
abundance: few; j_gene: TRBJ2-1; d_gene: TRBD2; v_gene: TRBV12-3/TRBV12-4; CDR3nt: TGTGCCAGCAGTTCAACTAGCGGGGGAAGCTCCTACAATGAGCAGTTCTTC; CDR3aa: CASSSTSGGSSYNEQFF
abundance: many; j_gene: TRBJ2-7; d_gene: NA; v_gene: TRBV7-2; CDR3nt: TGTGCCAGCAGCTGGGGGTCCTCCTACGAGCAGTACTTC; CDR3aa: CASSWGSSYEQYF
abundance: NA; j_gene: TRBJ2-2; d_gene: TRBD1; v_gene: TRBV5-1; CDR3nt: TGCGCCAGCAGCTTTGCGGCAGGGGGCACCGGGGAGCTGTTTTTT; CDR3aa: CASSFAAGGTGELFF
abundance: NA; j_gene: TRBJ2-4; d_gene: TRBD1; v_gene: TRBV7-3; CDR3nt: TGTGCCAGCAGCTTAACAGGGGGCATAGCCAAAAACATTCAGTACTTC; CDR3aa: CASSLTGGIAKNIQYF
abundance: NA; j_gene: TRBJ2-7; d_gene: NA; v_gene: TRBV29-1; CDR3nt: TGCAGCGTTGAGGTCGGACCCTACGAGCAGTACTTC; CDR3aa: CSVEVGPYEQYF
abundance: NA; j_gene: TRBJ2-7; d_gene: NA; v_gene: TRBV29-1; CDR3nt: TGCAGCGTTGACGGGGGGCTAAGGGGGTCCTACGAGCAGTACTTC; CDR3aa: CSVDGGLRGSYEQYF
abundance: NA; j_gene: TRBJ2-3; d_gene: TRBD2; v_gene: TRBV20-1; CDR3nt: TGCAGTGCTAGCCTGGCTAGCGGGAGCACAGATACGCAGTATTTT; CDR3aa: CSASLASGSTDTQYF
abundance: NA; j_gene: TRBJ2-1; d_gene: NA; v_gene: TRBV7-9; CDR3nt: TGTGCCAGCAGCGGCGGGACAGCCTACAATGAGCAGTTCTTC; CDR3aa: CASSGGTAYNEQFF
abundance: NA; j_gene: TRBJ2-4; d_gene: NA; v_gene: TRBV7-9; CDR3nt: TGTGCCAGCAGCTTAGGGGCGGCGAAGGGGGACATTCAGTACTTC; CDR3aa: CASSLGAAKGDIQYF
abundance: NA; j_gene: TRBJ1-2; d_gene: TRBD1; v_gene: TRBV4-2; CDR3nt: TGTGCCAGCAGCGAAGGGACAGGATTAGAAGGCTACACCTTC; CDR3aa: CASSEGTGLEGYTF
abundance: few; j_gene: TRBJ2-7; d_gene: TRBD1; v_gene: TRBV7-9; CDR3nt: TGTGCCAGCAGCTCGATCAACAGGGGCTACGAGCAGTACTTC; CDR3aa: CASSSINRGYEQYF
abundance: few; j_gene: TRBJ2-3; d_gene: TRBD2; v_gene: TRBV30; CDR3nt: TGTGCCTGGAGTACCGGGACTATCCCCACAGATACGCAGTATTTT; CDR3aa: CAWSTGTIPTDTQYF
abundance: NA; j_gene: TRBJ2-1; d_gene: NA; v_gene: TRBV10-3; CDR3nt: TGTGCCATCATGGGGACCAACTACAATGAGCAGTTCTTC; CDR3aa: CAIMGTNYNEQFF
abundance: few; j_gene: TRBJ2-2; d_gene: NA; v_gene: TRBV3-1; CDR3nt: TGTGCCAGCAGCCAAGTTAAAGTCCCCTCGAGGACCGGGGAGCTGTTTTTT; CDR3aa: CASSQVKVPSRTGELFF
abundance: NA; j_gene: TRBJ2-1; d_gene: NA; v_gene: TRBV5-1; CDR3nt: TGCGCCAGCAGCTTTCAAGGGACCCCGGACAATGAGCAGTTCTTC; CDR3aa: CASSFQGTPDNEQFF